The 25 T cell receptor beta chains below were found in one sample sequenced in a study of preoperative IRX-2 immunotherapy in early breast cancer. Treatment of the sample: preoperative locoregional IRX-2 cytokine immunotherapy. Assay used: immunoSEQ multiplex PCR; TCRdb lists only in-frame clones, some missing. Here the sample spans 30,000 to 35,000 clones, 90% to 95% being singletons. This specimen was acquired from a patient treated with IRX-2 immunotherapy. The receptors derive from a human donor with breast cancer.

The CDR3 here is CASTQGSANYGYTF. The CDR3 DNA reads as TGTGCCAGTACCCAGGGGTCAGCTAACTATGGCTACACCTTC. The rearrangement joins TRBV19 to TRBJ1-2, with D maybe TRBD1 (6 bases). V dropped 7 bases and J dropped 0 bases, with 12 bases sitting between them. This CDR3 has 14 amino acids. Germline CDR1 reads LNHDA; CDR2 reads SQIVND (reference sequence).

The chain combines TRBV27 with TRBJ1-1; the D gene is possibly TRBD1 (5 bases). Trimming cost V 2 bases and J 1 base, with 8 bases left between them. Germline CDR1 reads MNHEY; CDR2 reads SMNVEV (reference sequence). There are 14 residues in the CDR3. The CDR3 loop is CASSLTRGNTEAFF. The CDR3 nucleotides are TGTGCCAGCAGTTTAACAAGGGGGAACACTGAAGCTTTCTTT.

The gene calls are TRBV9 and TRBJ1-3; 8 bases are shared with TRBD1. V was clipped by 3 bases and J by 4 bases; unmatched bases: 6. This CDR3 contains 15 residues. CDR1 SGDLS and CDR2 YYNGEE come from the germline V gene. CDR3 sequence (DNA): TGTGCCAGCAGCGGCGACAGGGGATTCGGAAACACCATATATTTT. The encoded protein is CASSGDRGFGNTIYF.

The rearrangement uses TRBV7-9 and TRBJ1-4; TRBD1 aligns across 10 bases. With V trimmed by 5 bases and J by 6 bases, 3 bases remained unmatched. Per the germline V gene, CDR1 is SEHNR and CDR2 is FQNEAQ (reference sequence). This CDR3 has 14 amino acids. CDR3 sequence: CASSPGQGYEKLFF. In DNA form, the CDR3 reads TGTGCCAGCAGCCCGGGACAGGGGTATGAAAAACTGTTTTTT.

The chain is built from TRBV5-6 and TRBJ2-5, with 12 bases lining up with TRBD2. Germline loops: CDR1 SGHDT, CDR2 YYEEEE. The CDR3 loop spans 16 amino acids. The ends lost 4 bases at V and 3 bases at J; junction bases unmatched: 7. CDR3 sequence reads: CASSLDLAGGEETQYF. The CDR3 DNA reads TGTGCCAGCAGCCTCGATCTAGCGGGAGGGGAAGAGACCCAGTACTTC. Combining the CDR3 with reference TRBV5-6 and TRBJ2-5 gives the whole variable domain DAGVTQSPTHLIKTRGQQVTLRCSPKSGHDTVSWYQQALGQGPQFIFQYYEEEERQRGNFPDRFSGHQFPNYSSELNVNALLLGDSALYLCASSLDLAGGEETQYFGPGTRLLVL.

CDR3 sequence reads: CASSESGGSQPQHF. CDR3 nucleotide sequence: TGTGCCAGCAGTGAGTCAGGGGGCAGCCAGCCCCAGCATTTT. The chain is built from TRBV6-1 and TRBJ1-5, with 8 bases lining up with TRBD1. CDR3 length: 14 residues. The germline V gene has CDR1 MNHNS and CDR2 SASEGT. After removal of 3 bases from V and 7 bases from J, the junction contained 5 bases not matched to a gene.

This chain connects TRBV28 to TRBJ2-3; 7 bases agree with TRBD1. After removal of 4 bases from V and 4 bases from J, the junction contained 5 bases not matched to a gene. The CDR3 contains 14 residues. The germline gives CDR1 MDHEN, CDR2 SYDVKM. CDR3 sequence reads: CASSSTGIPDTQYF. The CDR3 DNA is TGTGCCAGCAGTTCGACAGGGATCCCAGATACGCAGTATTTT. The whole variable domain, filled in from reference TRBV28 and TRBJ2-3, reads DVKVTQSSRYLVKRTGEKVFLECVQDMDHENMFWYRQDPGLGLRLIYFSYDVKMKEKGDIPEGYSVSREKKERFSLILESASTNQTSMYLCASSSTGIPDTQYFGPGTRLTVL.

The V call is TRBV2, the J call TRBJ2-5; D is possibly TRBD1 (5 bases). V shed 7 bases and J shed 1 base, with 13 bases lying between them. Germline loops: CDR1 SNHLY, CDR2 FYNNEI. The CDR3 length is 14 residues. The CDR3 bases are TGTGCCAGCACCCGCACAGACAGCCAAGAGACCCAGTACTTC. It codes for CASTRTDSQETQYF.

The chain recombines TRBV18 with TRBJ1-1; D call uncertain. V lost 1 base, J lost 8 bases, and 8 bases lay in between. The CDR3 covers 12 residues. Per germline, CDR1 KGHSH and CDR2 LQKENI. The DNA for the CDR3 is TGTGCCAGCTCACCACAGGGCGGGGAAGCTTTCTTT. This translates into CASSPQGGEAFF.

The CDR3 coding sequence is TGTGCCAGTAGTATACTAGGGACAAGTAACGGCAATCAGCCCCAGCATTTT. Translation gives CASSILGTSNGNQPQHF. The chain joins TRBV19 to TRBJ1-5; TRBD1 might be the D (6 bases). Germline lookup yields CDR1 LNHDA and CDR2 SQIVND (reference sequence). Trimming took 2 bases from V and 2 from J, leaving 16 bases between them. The CDR3 extends over 17 amino acids.

The rearrangement joins TRBV7-9 to TRBJ2-3; D might be TRBD2 (6 bases). The CDR3 length is 16 residues. Germline V gives CDR1 SEHNR, CDR2 FQNEAQ (reference sequence). V lost 1 base, J lost 3 bases, and 14 bases lay in between. Written as DNA, the CDR3 is TGTGCCAGCAGCTTAGACGGCGGGACTGAAACAGATACGCAGTATTTT. This translates into CASSLDGGTETDTQYF.

The chain has TRBV16 and TRBJ2-1, with 7 bases identical to TRBD1. This CDR3 has 15 residues. The V and J ends lost 4 bases and 4 bases, in that order; junction bases with no gene match: 7. Germline CDR1 and CDR2: KGHSY and FQNENV. The CDR3 sequence is CASSPSGTAYNEQFF. Here the CDR3 DNA reads TGTGCCAGCAGCCCCTCCGGGACAGCTTACAATGAGCAGTTCTTC.

The rearrangement uses TRBV2 and TRBJ2-5; maybe TRBD1 (6 bases). The CDR3 loop spans 13 amino acids. V was trimmed by 7 bases and J by 5 bases, leaving 14 bases between them. The germline V gene has CDR1 SNHLY and CDR2 FYNNEI. The CDR3 sequence: CASKERQGETQYF. The CDR3 coding sequence is TGTGCCAGCAAGGAGCGGCAGGGGGAGACCCAGTACTTC. The full variable domain, its missing parts supplied by reference TRBV2 and TRBJ2-5, is EPEVTQTPSHQVTQMGQEVILRCVPISNHLYFYWYRQILGQKVEFLVSFYNNEISEKSEIFDDQFSVERPDGSNFTLKIRSTKLEDSAMYFCASKERQGETQYFGPGTRLLVL.

V is TRBV9 and J is TRBJ1-2; D might be TRBD1 (5 bases). The CDR3 covers 14 residues. Between the trimmed V and J ends, which lost 0 bases and 10 bases, there was a span of 16 bases. Looked up from germline, CDR1 is SGDLS and CDR2 is YYNGEE. CDR3: CASSVGGVSAHYTF. CDR3 in DNA: TGTGCCAGCAGCGTAGGAGGGGTTTCGGCCCACTACACCTTC.

Only one count was recorded for this clone. The chain couples TRBV14 to TRBJ2-5; 7 bases align to TRBD1. J was trimmed by 2 bases and V by 4 bases; bases with no gene match: 7. Per germline, CDR1 SGHDN and CDR2 FVKESK. CDR3 length: 15 amino acids. The CDR3, as DNA: TGTGCCAGCAGCCCCCGAGCCAGGGGGCAAGAGACCCAGTACTTC. Amino acid sequence: CASSPRARGQETQYF.

The V gene is TRBV2, the J gene TRBJ2-2; TRBD1 is a possible D gene (5 bases). Trimming cost V 9 bases and J 1 base, with 15 bases left between them. This CDR3 region has 15 residues. The germline gives CDR1 SNHLY, CDR2 FYNNEI. CDR3 sequence (DNA): TGTGCCAGTAGACCCCACACAGGGAACACCGGGGAGCTGTTTTTT. Translated: CASRPHTGNTGELFF.

This clone was seen once. J is TRBJ2-1 and V is TRBV7-9; tentative D call: TRBD2 (6 bases). The CDR3 has 13 residues. Germline V gene sequence: CDR1 SEHNR, CDR2 FQNEAQ (reference sequence). Trimming pared 7 bases from V and 2 bases from J, leaving 9 bases between. The CDR3 sequence is CASMAGPYNEQFF. As DNA, the CDR3 is TGTGCCAGCATGGCGGGACCCTACAATGAGCAGTTCTTC.

This clone was seen just once. This chain uses TRBV10-3 with TRBJ2-7; 10 bases map to TRBD2. The CDR3 length is 15 residues. CDR1 is ENHRY, CDR2 SYGVKD, per germline. V shed 6 bases, J shed 6 bases, and the junction held 11 bases outside the gene matches. CDR3 bases: TGTGCCATCAGCCCCGGACTAGCGGCCGGGGGCGAGCAGTACTTC. This gives the protein CAISPGLAAGGEQYF.

This chain uses TRBV5-1 with TRBJ1-2, with D possibly matching TRBD1 (6 bases). CDR1 and CDR2 from the germline V gene are SGHRS and YFSETQ. V lost 4 bases, J lost 0 bases, and 31 bases lay in between. CDR3 length equals 21 residues. The CDR3 DNA follows: TGCGCCAGCAGCCCAACTGAGTTAGACTTGGACAGCACCCTTCCTAACTATGGCTACACCTTC. It yields the protein CASSPTELDLDSTLPNYGYTF.

The J gene is TRBJ2-7, the V gene TRBV5-6; 16 bases are a match to TRBD2. CDR3 length: 19 residues. In germline, CDR1 is SGHDT, CDR2 YYEEEE. J lost 2 bases, V lost 2 bases, and 10 bases had no gene match. The CDR3 reads CASSFMGLAGGHRPYEQYF. In DNA form, the CDR3 reads TGTGCCAGCAGCTTTATGGGACTAGCGGGAGGGCATCGACCCTACGAGCAGTACTTC.

This chain connects TRBV7-9 to TRBJ1-1, with no clear D. Trimming stripped 5 bases from V and 5 bases from J, with 21 bases between. CDR3 length equals 16 residues. Looked up from germline, CDR1 is SEHNR and CDR2 is FQNEAQ (reference sequence). The CDR3 here is CASSLHTRGIRTEAFF. The CDR3 DNA is TGTGCCAGCAGCCTACACACCCGAGGGATAAGGACTGAAGCTTTCTTT. Supplemented by reference TRBV7-9 and TRBJ1-1, the full variable domain reads DTGVSQNPRHKITKRGQNVTFRCDPISEHNRLYWYRQTLGQGPEFLTYFQNEAQLEKSRLLSDRFSAERPKGSFSTLEIQRTEQGDSAMYLCASSLHTRGIRTEAFFGQGTRLTVV.

The rearrangement uses TRBV5-1 and TRBJ2-7; TRBD1 matches 9 bases. The CDR3 sequence is 15 residues long. J was trimmed by 6 bases and V by 3 bases; bases with no gene match: 10. The germline gives CDR1 SGHRS, CDR2 YFSETQ. The CDR3 nucleotides are TGCGCCAGCAGCTACGGGACCGGACAGGGGTCCGAGCAGTACTTC. It encodes CASSYGTGQGSEQYF.

The genes are TRBV7-9 and TRBJ1-4, with TRBD1 matching over 9 bases. With 5 bases clipped from V and 7 bases from J, the junction kept 11 bases outside the gene matches. Looked up from germline, CDR1 is SEHNR and CDR2 is FQNEAQ (reference sequence). The CDR3 sequence is 16 residues long. CDR3 protein: CASSRAPGQGREKLFF. The CDR3 DNA reads TGTGCCAGCAGCCGTGCACCGGGACAGGGACGTGAAAAACTGTTTTTT.

The chain links TRBV5-4 to TRBJ2-2; D call uncertain. The CDR3 is made up of 16 amino acids. The V end lost 4 bases, the J end lost 5 bases, and 18 bases lay between the germline ends. The germline gives CDR1 SGHNT, CDR2 YYREEE (reference sequence). The CDR3 DNA sequence: TGTGCCAGCAGCGAAGCCCGGAGAGGACGGACCGGGGAGCTGTTTTTT. This codes for CASSEARRGRTGELFF.

This clone came up once. The rearrangement links TRBV10-2 to TRBJ2-7; D is perhaps TRBD2 (6 bases). CDR3 length equals 16 residues. The V gene lost 7 bases and the J gene lost 3 bases, with 22 bases spanning the gap. Germline CDR1 WSHSY, CDR2 SAAADI. The CDR3 DNA sequence: TGCGCCAGCAAGGGTCCCGTGGGACTTTCCTTCTACGAGCAGTACTTC. It translates to CASKGPVGLSFYEQYF.